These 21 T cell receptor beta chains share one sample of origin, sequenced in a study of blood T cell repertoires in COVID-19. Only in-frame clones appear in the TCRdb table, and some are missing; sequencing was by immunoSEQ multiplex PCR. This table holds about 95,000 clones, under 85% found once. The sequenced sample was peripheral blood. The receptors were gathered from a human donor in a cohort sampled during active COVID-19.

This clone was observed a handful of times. CDR3 nucleotide sequence: TGTGCCAGTAAAGGCGGAGCTAACTATGGCTACACCTTC. Its protein product is CASKGGANYGYTF. The V call is TRBV5-4, the J call TRBJ1-2; D not resolved. This CDR3 contains 13 residues. The ends were cut back, 8 bases at V and 0 bases at J, with 11 bases in the middle. Germline V gene data show CDR1 as SGHNT and CDR2 as YYREEE (reference sequence).

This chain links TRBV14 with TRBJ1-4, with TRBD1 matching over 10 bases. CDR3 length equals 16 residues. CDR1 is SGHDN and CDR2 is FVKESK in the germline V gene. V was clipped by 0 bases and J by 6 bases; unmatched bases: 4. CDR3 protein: CASSQDLGTGDEKLFF. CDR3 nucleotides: TGTGCCAGCAGCCAAGATCTCGGGACAGGGGATGAAAAACTGTTTTTT.

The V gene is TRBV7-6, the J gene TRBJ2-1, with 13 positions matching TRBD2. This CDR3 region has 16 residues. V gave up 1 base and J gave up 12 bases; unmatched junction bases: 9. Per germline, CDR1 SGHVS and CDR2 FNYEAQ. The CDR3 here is CASSLGLGLAGEGQFF. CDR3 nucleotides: TGTGCCAGCAGCTTAGGTCTAGGACTAGCGGGAGAAGGGCAGTTCTTC.

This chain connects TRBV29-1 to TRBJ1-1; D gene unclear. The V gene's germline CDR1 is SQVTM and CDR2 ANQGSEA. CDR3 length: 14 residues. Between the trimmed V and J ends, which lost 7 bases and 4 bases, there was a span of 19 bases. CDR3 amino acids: CSALGGRGSTEAFF. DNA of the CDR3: TGCAGCGCCCTCGGAGGGCGCGGGTCCACTGAAGCTTTCTTT.

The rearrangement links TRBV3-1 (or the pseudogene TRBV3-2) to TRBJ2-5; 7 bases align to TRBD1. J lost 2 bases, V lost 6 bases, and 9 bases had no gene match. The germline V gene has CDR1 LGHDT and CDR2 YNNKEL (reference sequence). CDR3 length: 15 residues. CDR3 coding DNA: TGTGCCAGCAGAGCTTCAGGGGGTCAACAAGAGACCCAGTACTTC. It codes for CASRASGGQQETQYF.

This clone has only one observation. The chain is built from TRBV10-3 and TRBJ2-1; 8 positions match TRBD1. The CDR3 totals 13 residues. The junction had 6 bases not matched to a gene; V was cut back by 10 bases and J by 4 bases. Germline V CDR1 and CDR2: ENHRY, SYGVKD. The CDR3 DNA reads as TGTGCCACTGCCGGGACAGGTTACAATGAGCAGTTCTTC. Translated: CATAGTGYNEQFF.

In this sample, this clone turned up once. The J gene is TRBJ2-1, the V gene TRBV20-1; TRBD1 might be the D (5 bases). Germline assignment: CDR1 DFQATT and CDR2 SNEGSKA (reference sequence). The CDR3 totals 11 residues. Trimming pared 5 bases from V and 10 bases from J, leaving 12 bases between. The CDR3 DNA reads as TGCAGTGCTTCAACAGGTCGCGAGCAGTTCTTC. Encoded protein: CSASTGREQFF.

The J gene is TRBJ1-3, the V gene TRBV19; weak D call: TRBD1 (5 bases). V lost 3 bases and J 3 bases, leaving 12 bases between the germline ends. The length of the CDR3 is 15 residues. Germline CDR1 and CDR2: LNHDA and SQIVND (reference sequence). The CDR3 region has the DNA TGTGCCAGTAGTATCTCTGGGGGGAGTGGAAACACCATATATTTT. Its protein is CASSISGGSGNTIYF.

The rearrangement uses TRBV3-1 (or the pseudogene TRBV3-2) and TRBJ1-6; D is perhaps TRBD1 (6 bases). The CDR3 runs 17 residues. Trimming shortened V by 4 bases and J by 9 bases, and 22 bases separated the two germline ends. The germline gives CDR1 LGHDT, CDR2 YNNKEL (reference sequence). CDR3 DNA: TGTGCCAGCAGCCTAAGGGTGGGGGGGGCCCCCGGTTCACCCCTCCACTTT. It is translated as CASSLRVGGAPGSPLHF.

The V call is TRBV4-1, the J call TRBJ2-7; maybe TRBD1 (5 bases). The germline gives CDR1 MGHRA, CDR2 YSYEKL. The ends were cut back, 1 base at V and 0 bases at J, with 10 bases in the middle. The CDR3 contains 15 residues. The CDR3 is CASSQGTFGSYEQYF. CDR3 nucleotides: TGCGCCAGCAGCCAAGGGACATTCGGCTCCTACGAGCAGTACTTC.

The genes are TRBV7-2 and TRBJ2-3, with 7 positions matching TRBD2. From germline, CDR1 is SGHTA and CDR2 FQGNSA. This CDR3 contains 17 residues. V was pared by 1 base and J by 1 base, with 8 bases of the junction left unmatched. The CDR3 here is CASSLDRAGRGTDTQYF. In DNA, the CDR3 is TGTGCCAGCAGCTTAGATCGAGCGGGGAGGGGCACAGATACGCAGTATTTT.

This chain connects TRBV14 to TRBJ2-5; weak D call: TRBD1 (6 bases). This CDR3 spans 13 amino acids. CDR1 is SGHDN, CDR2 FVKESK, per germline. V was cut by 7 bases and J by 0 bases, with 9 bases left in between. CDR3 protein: CASTRGYQETQYF. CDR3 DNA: TGTGCCAGCACTAGGGGGTACCAAGAGACCCAGTACTTC.

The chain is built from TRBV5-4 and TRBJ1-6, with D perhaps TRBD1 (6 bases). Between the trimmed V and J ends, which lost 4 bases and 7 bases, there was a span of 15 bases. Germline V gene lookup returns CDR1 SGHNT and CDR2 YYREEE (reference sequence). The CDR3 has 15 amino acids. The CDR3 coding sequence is TGTGCCAGCAGCCCCAGGGGAATTCGGAATTCACCCCTCCACTTT. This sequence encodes CASSPRGIRNSPLHF.

The CDR3 nucleotides are TGTGCCAGTAGTACCAGACTAGCGGGAGGGCCAGAAGAGCAGTTCTTC. Protein product: CASSTRLAGGPEEQFF. This chain connects TRBV19 to TRBJ2-1, with 14 bases matching TRBD2. V lost 4 bases, J lost 10 bases, and 9 bases stayed unmatched. Germline CDR1 reads LNHDA; CDR2 reads SQIVND (reference sequence). This CDR3 spans 16 amino acids.

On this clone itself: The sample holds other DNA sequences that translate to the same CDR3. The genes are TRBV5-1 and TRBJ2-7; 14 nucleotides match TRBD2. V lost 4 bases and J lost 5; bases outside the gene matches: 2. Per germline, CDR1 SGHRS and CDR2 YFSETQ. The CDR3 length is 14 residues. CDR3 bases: TGCGCCAGCAGCACGGGACTAGCGGGGGACGAGCAGTACTTC. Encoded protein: CASSTGLAGDEQYF.

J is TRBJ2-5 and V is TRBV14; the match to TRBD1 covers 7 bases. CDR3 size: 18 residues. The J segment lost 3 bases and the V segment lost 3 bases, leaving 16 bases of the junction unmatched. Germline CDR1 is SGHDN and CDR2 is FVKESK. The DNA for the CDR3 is TGTGCCAGCAGCCAGAACAACACTAGGGGGCCTGGGAAAGAGACCCAGTACTTC. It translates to CASSQNNTRGPGKETQYF.

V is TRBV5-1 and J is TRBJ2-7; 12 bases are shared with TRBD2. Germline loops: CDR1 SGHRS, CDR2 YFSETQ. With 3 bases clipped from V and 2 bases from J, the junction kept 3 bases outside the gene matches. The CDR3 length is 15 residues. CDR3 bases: TGCGCCAGCAGCTCCTCTAGCGGGAGGGCCTACGAGCAGTACTTC. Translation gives CASSSSSGRAYEQYF.

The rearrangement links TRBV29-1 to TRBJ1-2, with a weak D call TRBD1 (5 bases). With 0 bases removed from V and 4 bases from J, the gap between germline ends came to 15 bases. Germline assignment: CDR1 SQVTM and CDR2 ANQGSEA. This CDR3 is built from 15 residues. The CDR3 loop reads CSVEEDGGVFYGYTF. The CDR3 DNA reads TGCAGCGTTGAAGAGGATGGAGGGGTCTTCTATGGCTACACCTTC.

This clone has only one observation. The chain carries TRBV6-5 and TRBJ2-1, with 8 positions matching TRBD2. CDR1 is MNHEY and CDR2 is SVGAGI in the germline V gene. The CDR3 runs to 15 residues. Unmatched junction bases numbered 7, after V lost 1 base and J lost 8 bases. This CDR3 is CASSYYGRALDEQFF. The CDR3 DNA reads TGTGCCAGCAGTTACTACGGGAGGGCCCTGGATGAGCAGTTCTTC.

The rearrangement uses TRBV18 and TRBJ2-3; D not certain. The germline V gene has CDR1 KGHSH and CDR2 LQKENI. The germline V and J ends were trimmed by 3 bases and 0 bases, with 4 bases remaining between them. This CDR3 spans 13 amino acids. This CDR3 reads CASSPPSTDTQYF. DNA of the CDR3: TGTGCCAGCTCACCCCCTAGCACAGATACGCAGTATTTT.

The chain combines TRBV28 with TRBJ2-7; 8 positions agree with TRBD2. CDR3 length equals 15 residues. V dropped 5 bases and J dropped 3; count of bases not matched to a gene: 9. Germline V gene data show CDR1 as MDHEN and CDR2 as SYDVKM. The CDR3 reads CASSAPGGDVYEQYF. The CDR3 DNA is TGTGCCAGCAGTGCTCCCGGGGGGGACGTCTACGAGCAGTACTTC.